A single sample is the source of the 26 T cell receptor beta chains below, sequenced in a study of cytomegalovirus exposure and HLA in healthy donors. The PCR contained 60 Vbeta and 13 Jbeta primers. Produced via immunoSEQ multiplex PCR; TCRdb's table is partial and in-frame only. In the table there are around 140,000 clones, over 60% of which are singletons. The source material was PBMCs. The receptor source for this set is a woman aged 60 to 75 in good health and CMV-seronegative.

CDR3 residues: CATSTRQGSFTEAFF. In DNA form, the CDR3 reads TGTGCCACCAGCACCAGACAGGGAAGTTTCACTGAAGCTTTCTTT. The chain is built from TRBV15 and TRBJ1-1; 7 bases line up with TRBD1. Germline V CDR1 and CDR2: LNHNV, YYDKDF (reference sequence). V trimming: 4 bases; J trimming: 4 bases; junction bases outside the gene matches: 9. The CDR3 is 15 residues long.

The chain is built from TRBV7-9 and TRBJ1-1; D not resolved. Trimming shortened V by 5 bases and J by 6 bases, and 10 bases separated the two germline ends. CDR1 is SEHNR and CDR2 is FQNEAQ in the germline V gene (reference sequence). The CDR3 runs 12 residues. This chain's CDR3 is CASSPKSAEAFF. The CDR3 nucleotides are TGTGCCAGCAGCCCTAAAAGCGCTGAAGCTTTCTTT. Variable domain in full (rest from reference TRBV7-9 and TRBJ1-1): DTGVSQNPRHKITKRGQNVTFRCDPISEHNRLYWYRQTLGQGPEFLTYFQNEAQLEKSRLLSDRFSAERPKGSFSTLEIQRTEQGDSAMYLCASSPKSAEAFFGQGTRLTVV.

The V and J genes are TRBV7-9 and TRBJ2-7; D ambiguous. The germline V gene has CDR1 SEHNR and CDR2 FQNEAQ (reference sequence). The CDR3 contains 14 residues. Trimming removed 2 bases at V and 2 bases at J, with 10 bases between. This CDR3 reads CASSLTQVPYEQYF. In DNA form, the CDR3 reads TGTGCCAGCAGCTTAACCCAGGTACCCTACGAGCAGTACTTC.

The chain combines TRBV2 with TRBJ2-1, with 8 bases that match TRBD2. The germline CDR1 and CDR2 sequences are SNHLY and FYNNEI. The length of the CDR3 is 12 residues. The J segment lost 10 bases and the V segment lost 6 bases, leaving 5 bases of the junction unmatched. CDR3 nucleotide sequence: TGTGCCAGCAGCAGCGGGGGCGGGGAGCAGTTCTTC. Protein sequence: CASSSGGGEQFF.

V is TRBV2 and J is TRBJ2-3; 12 bases are shared with TRBD2. Germline V gene lookup returns CDR1 SNHLY and CDR2 FYNNEI. This CDR3 comprises 14 residues. J lost 4 bases, V lost 6 bases, and 2 bases had no gene match. For the CDR3, the DNA is TGTGCCAGCAGCTCTAGCGGGGGGGCAGATACGCAGTATTTT. It encodes CASSSSGGADTQYF.

The J gene is TRBJ2-3, the V gene TRBV27; D is unclear. CDR3 size: 14 residues. Germline loops: CDR1 MNHEY, CDR2 SMNVEV (reference sequence). Trimming shortened V by 0 bases and J by 1 base, and 5 bases separated the two germline ends. CDR3 in DNA: TGTGCCAGCAGTTTATCAGAGGGCACAGATACGCAGTATTTT. Encoded protein: CASSLSEGTDTQYF.

The V and J genes are TRBV18 and TRBJ1-2; 9 bases are a match to TRBD1. Germline V gives CDR1 KGHSH, CDR2 LQKENI. The trim removed 2 bases at V and 2 bases at J, leaving 9 bases unmatched. This CDR3 has 17 residues. Written as DNA, the CDR3 is TGTGCCAGCTCACCAACGGTGGCCGACAGGGGGAACTATGGCTACACCTTC. Protein: CASSPTVADRGNYGYTF.

Comment on this clone: Distinct nucleotide sequences in the sample also encode this CDR3. The J gene is TRBJ1-1, the V gene TRBV5-6; 8 nucleotides align to TRBD1. Germline-derived CDR1 and CDR2 are SGHDT and YYEEEE. The CDR3 consists of 15 residues. The J segment lost 4 bases and the V segment lost 4 bases, leaving 9 bases of the junction unmatched. The CDR3: CASSESGQGITEAFF. Written as DNA, the CDR3 is TGTGCCAGCAGCGAGTCCGGACAGGGTATCACTGAAGCTTTCTTT.

V and J are TRBV5-6 and TRBJ1-1; D unclear. From germline, CDR1 is SGHDT and CDR2 YYEEEE. Trimming stripped 3 bases from V and 11 bases from J, with 14 bases between. The CDR3 totals 12 residues. The DNA for the CDR3 is TGTGCCAGCAGCTCCTTGGGCCGGTTGGCTTTCTTT. Residues: CASSSLGRLAFF.

This rearrangement joins TRBV13 to TRBJ2-7; 9 bases are a match to TRBD1. Germline CDR1 PRHDT, CDR2 FYEKMQ (reference sequence). With V trimmed by 5 bases and J by 6 bases, 11 bases remained unmatched. The CDR3 loop spans 15 amino acids. The CDR3 reads CASSGGQGPISEQYF. The CDR3 DNA is TGTGCCAGCAGCGGGGGACAGGGTCCAATCTCCGAGCAGTACTTC. The complete variable domain, with remaining parts taken from reference TRBV13 and TRBJ2-7, reads AAGVIQSPRHLIKEKRETATLKCYPIPRHDTVYWYQQGPGQDPQFLISFYEKMQSDKGSIPDRFSAQQFSDYHSELNMSSLELGDSALYFCASSGGQGPISEQYFGPGTRLTVT.

This sequence joins TRBV6-5 and TRBJ2-5, with 8 bases aligning to TRBD1. Matching the DNA end better, TRBJ2-7 makes the J call doubtful. Germline V gives CDR1 MNHEY, CDR2 SVGAGI. This CDR3 spans 13 amino acids. In DNA, the CDR3 is TGTGCCAGCAGACGGACAGGGATCGACGAGCAGTACTTC. Translated, it gives CASRRTGIDEQYF.

The J gene is TRBJ2-3, the V gene TRBV7-2; TRBD2 matches at 9 bases. Trimming cost V 5 bases and J 4 bases; bases outside gene matches: 7. Germline V gene data show CDR1 as SGHTA and CDR2 as FQGNSA. The CDR3 is 15 residues long. The chain's CDR3 is CASSLRGGPADTQYF. The CDR3 DNA follows: TGTGCCAGCAGCCTGCGGGGGGGCCCTGCAGATACGCAGTATTTT. The variable domain in full, with the rest retrieved from reference TRBV7-2 and TRBJ2-3, is GAGVSQSPSNKVTEKGKDVELRCDPISGHTALYWYRQSLGQGLEFLIYFQGNSAPDKSGLPSDRFSAERTGGSVSTLTIQRTQQEDSAVYLCASSLRGGPADTQYFGPGTRLTVL.

The rearrangement uses TRBV18 and TRBJ1-5; 8 nucleotides agree with TRBD1. CDR1 is KGHSH, CDR2 LQKENI, per germline. V was clipped by 6 bases and J by 4 bases; unmatched bases: 5. This CDR3 is 14 amino acids long. CDR3 sequence reads: CASSKDRVNQPQHF. The CDR3 DNA reads TGTGCCAGCTCCAAGGACAGGGTAAATCAGCCCCAGCATTTT. Looking up the rest from reference TRBV18 and TRBJ1-5 gives the full variable domain: NAGVMQNPRHLVRRRGQEARLRCSPMKGHSHVYWYRQLPEEGLKFMVYLQKENIIDESGMPKERFSAEFPKEGPSILRIQQVVRGDSAAYFCASSKDRVNQPQHFGDGTRLSIL.

J is TRBJ2-3 and V is TRBV5-1; 15 bases line up with TRBD2. Germline CDR1 SGHRS, CDR2 YFSETQ. The J segment lost 6 bases and the V segment lost 3 bases, leaving 5 bases of the junction unmatched. There are 16 residues in the CDR3. The CDR3 DNA reads TGCGCCAGCAGCTATCGGACTAGCGGGGGGGCGGATACGCAGTATTTT. Its protein is CASSYRTSGGADTQYF.

The chain links TRBV18 to TRBJ2-7, with a possible D match to TRBD1 (6 bases). The CDR3 covers 11 residues. The V end was cut by 8 bases, the J end by 3 bases, with 8 bases between. The germline gives CDR1 KGHSH, CDR2 LQKENI. The CDR3 bases are TGTGCCAGCCAGGACAGCTACGAGCAGTACTTC. Protein sequence: CASQDSYEQYF.

V usage is TRBV2 and J usage is TRBJ2-7; a weak D match, TRBD2 (6 bases). CDR3 length: 13 residues. Germline CDR1 SNHLY, CDR2 FYNNEI. Trimming shortened V by 7 bases and J by 1 base, and 11 bases separated the two germline ends. The DNA of the CDR3 is TGTGCCAGCACAACTAGCTTGTCCTACGAGCAGTACTTC. It yields the protein CASTTSLSYEQYF.

CDR3 coding DNA: TGCGCCAGCAGCTTGGGGGACTTGGGAGATACGCAGTATTTT. This translates into CASSLGDLGDTQYF. The chain couples TRBV5-1 to TRBJ2-3; TRBD2 might be the D (6 bases). Germline CDR1 SGHRS, CDR2 YFSETQ. CDR3 size: 14 residues. Trimming took 0 bases from V and 5 from J, leaving 10 bases between them.

This clone has just a few counts. The V and J genes are TRBV19 and TRBJ2-1, with D unclear. V dropped 1 base and J dropped 7 bases, with 11 bases sitting between them. The germline gives CDR1 LNHDA, CDR2 SQIVND (reference sequence). This CDR3 spans 14 amino acids. Written as DNA, the CDR3 is TGTGCCAGTAGTATAGTCCCCCAAGAGAATGAGCAGTTCTTC. Translated, it gives CASSIVPQENEQFF.

This rearrangement joins TRBV27 to TRBJ2-7; TRBD1 might be the D (6 bases). The CDR3 sequence is 15 residues long. V was cut by 3 bases and J by 3 bases, with 15 bases left in between. Germline-derived CDR1 and CDR2 are MNHEY and SMNVEV (reference sequence). CDR3 residues: CASSLFYRDNYEQYF. Here the CDR3 DNA reads TGTGCCAGCAGTTTGTTCTACAGGGACAACTACGAGCAGTACTTC.

Only a few counts were recorded for this clone. This chain joins TRBV11-3 and TRBJ2-2; TRBD1 might be the D (5 bases). Germline values: CDR1 SGHNT, CDR2 YENEEA. This CDR3 has 13 amino acids. V lost 5 bases to trimming and J lost 6 bases, with 10 bases between them. Here the CDR3 DNA reads TGTGCCAGCAGCATATGGGGCGCCGGGGAGCTGTTTTTT. Encoded protein: CASSIWGAGELFF.

This clone was found a few times. In DNA form, the CDR3 reads TGTGCCAGCAGTTCCTTTCCAGATACGCAGTATTTT. This sequence encodes CASSSFPDTQYF. J is TRBJ2-3 and V is TRBV6-5; no firm D call. The V gene lost 4 bases and the J gene lost 4 bases, with 6 bases spanning the gap. The CDR3 has 12 amino acids. Germline assignment: CDR1 MNHEY and CDR2 SVGAGI.

The chain has TRBV6-5 and TRBJ1-6; TRBD1 agrees at 7 bases. V was clipped by 6 bases and J by 16 bases; unmatched bases: 9. Germline V gene sequence: CDR1 MNHEY, CDR2 SVGAGI. This CDR3 has 12 amino acids. The CDR3 loop is CASSHSGTALHF. The DNA for the CDR3 is TGTGCCAGCAGCCACTCCGGGACAGCGCTCCACTTT.

The chain recombines TRBV15 with TRBJ1-2, with D unresolved. This CDR3 region has 12 residues. The V end lost 1 base, the J end lost 6 bases, and 6 bases lay between the germline ends. Germline V gives CDR1 LNHNV, CDR2 YYDKDF (reference sequence). The chain's CDR3 is CATSRVRNGYTF. The CDR3 nucleotides read TGTGCCACCAGCAGAGTGAGAAATGGCTACACCTTC.

CDR3 sequence (DNA): TGTGCCAGCAGCCCGACTATTCCCTCCTACGAGCAGTACTTC. It encodes CASSPTIPSYEQYF. The chain is built from TRBV2 and TRBJ2-5; possibly TRBD2 for D (5 bases). The J call may be incorrect, as the DNA end agrees better with TRBJ2-7. Per germline, CDR1 SNHLY and CDR2 FYNNEI. This CDR3 contains 14 residues.

The V and J genes are TRBV28 and TRBJ2-5; possibly TRBD1 for D (5 bases). The closer fit of TRBJ2-7 to the DNA end suggests the J call may be wrong. CDR1 and CDR2 from the germline V gene are MDHEN and SYDVKM. The CDR3 has 16 amino acids. The CDR3, as DNA: TGTGCCAGCAGTTCCTCCGGATTGGGGCAGTACTACGAGCAGTACTTC. Its translation: CASSSSGLGQYYEQYF.

This chain joins TRBV10-3 and TRBJ2-1; 10 bases are shared with TRBD1. Per the germline V gene, CDR1 is ENHRY and CDR2 is SYGVKD. Trimming removed 6 bases from V and 4 bases from J; junction bases left unmatched: 6. This CDR3 region has 15 residues. CDR3 residues: CAISPGTGAYNEQFF. CDR3 sequence (DNA): TGTGCCATCAGCCCCGGGACAGGGGCTTACAATGAGCAGTTCTTC.